This T cell receptor beta chain is from a study of blood T cell repertoires in COVID-19 (dated by TCRdb to about 2020). About the study as a whole: Collaborator samples came from the United States, Italy and Spain and covered acute and convalescent phases of COVID-19. The sample metadata nearly always contained a de-identified subject ID, COVID-19 status, age in years and sex. Where available, HLA class I and class II types were obtained from metadata supplied by the sample provider rather than from assay-based typing. The repertoires were made available in a free public database intended to serve as a resource for research on the immune response to SARS-CoV-2. Deeply sampled blood TCRbeta repertoires from subjects exposed to, actively infected with, or recovered from COVID-19 were included in the dataset. The material from the prospective study consisted of cDNA or gDNA derived from T cells, B-cell-depleted T cells, or PBMCs. The samples were drawn from two sources: the first 160 participants of the ongoing ImmuneRACE study, and 950 to 1,500 subjects contributed by 6 global collaborators.

The immunoSEQ Assay, a bias-controlled multiplex PCR, was used to amplify TCRbeta CDR3 regions from genomic DNA. Per the authors' processing: The number of nucleated cells in each sample was estimated from the amplification of reference gene primers within the assay. Sequence reads were collapsed and filtered to measure the absolute abundance of every unique TCRbeta CDR3 rearrangement. For each sample, productive Simpson clonality was calculated as the square root of Simpson's diversity index across productive rearrangements. TCRdb mirrors the immuneACCESS table, restricted to in-frame sequences. Some clones are absent from its copies; in checked studies, under half trace to an unresolved V gene, and the reason for the others is unknown. From that table come the V and J calls and clone size; the DNA was used to work out D and trimming. The sample records hundreds of thousands of clones, 70% to 85% of which are singletons. The top ten clones comprise roughly 4% of the sample.

Summary of the overall study and its limitations: The quantity of clinical and demographic metadata differed by source and by participant and was supplied without curation.

The CDR3 goes from the cysteine to the phenylalanine over 13 residues. Of the read, only the CDR3 DNA is kept; its 39 bases are in frame from base 1. The junction shows trimming of 1 base on V and 7 bases on J, and the gene matches do not reach 2 bases of it. CDR1 and CDR2 are read off the germline V gene (reference sequence) as GTSNPN and SVGIG. Each collaborating institution followed its own protocols to collect whole blood in K2EDTA tubes. Collaborator samples were shipped for TCRbeta analysis as frozen whole blood, isolated PBMCs, or DNA extracted from either sample type. About this clone itself: Its antigen remains undetermined. Base qualities were left out, and no much larger clone turns up one base away.

The sequence was collected from a woman in her 40s with active or convalescent COVID-19. Sequenced input: peripheral blood. The sequence joins TRBV30 to TRBJ2-4; TRBD1 aligns with 9 central bases. CDR3 loop: CAWSAGTGNIQYF. In nucleotides, the sequence is TGTGCCTGGAGTGCGGGGACAGGGAACATTCAGTACTTC.